These 3 T cell receptor beta chains originate from one sample sequenced in a study of follicular helper T cells after annual influenza vaccination. Sequencing used immunoSEQ multiplex PCR; TCRdb keeps in-frame clones, though not all of them. The table lists more than 8,500 clones, about 82% of them singletons. Time point of the sample: 2015-2016 season, pre-vaccination. The sample here was CXCR5+ CD38- circulating T follicular helper cells from blood, taken on the day of influenza vaccination. Sample subset: circulating Tfh, non-naive CD4+CXCR5+PD-1+ (ICOS+CD38+ or ICOS-CD38-). The receptors were sampled from an adult who received the influenza vaccine.

The chain joins TRBV5-4 to TRBJ1-2; 8 positions match TRBD1. The trim removed 2 bases at V and 4 bases at J, leaving 7 bases unmatched. The CDR3 runs 15 residues. Germline CDR1 is SGHNT and CDR2 is YYREEE (reference sequence). The CDR3 here is CASSLGGQGVYGYTF. The CDR3 DNA reads TGTGCCAGCAGCTTAGGAGGACAGGGTGTCTATGGCTACACCTTC.

The chain combines TRBV7-9 with TRBJ1-1; D is perhaps TRBD1 (6 bases). The CDR3 extends over 17 amino acids. V gave up 2 bases and J gave up 0 bases, with 16 bases separating them. Germline V CDR1 and CDR2: SEHNR, FQNEAQ (reference sequence). The CDR3 loop is CASSLRQGKGMNTEAFF. In DNA form, the CDR3 reads TGTGCCAGCAGCTTACGTCAGGGGAAGGGCATGAACACTGAAGCTTTCTTT.

The gene calls are TRBV4-1 and TRBJ1-2; possibly TRBD1 for D (5 bases). This CDR3 has 17 amino acids. CDR1 is MGHRA and CDR2 is YSYEKL in the germline V gene. The germline V and J ends were trimmed by 0 bases and 2 bases, with 16 bases remaining between them. The CDR3, as DNA: TGCGCCAGCAGCCAAGATCCCTATCTGCGACAGAACTATGGCTACACCTTC. It specifies CASSQDPYLRQNYGYTF.